Listed here are 26 T cell receptor beta chains from one sample, sequenced in a study of T cell repertoires in cytomegalovirus infection (dated by TCRdb to between 2017 and 2020). These receptors have no known antigen. Sequencing was performed on an Illumina HiSeq 1500. The public reads were run again by TCRdb, first through fastp at Q25 and then through MiXCR, and only productive beta chains were kept. Rows with a matching CDR3 protein are joined into one entry that keeps the most common DNA and genes. Here the sample has about 570,000 distinct CDR3 sequences; about 40% occur a single time. Of the sample, 48% is held by the ten largest clones. The sample's treatment or condition label is to be understood as: in vitro stimulation with specific CMV peptide epitopes to enrich CMV-specific T cells. The sample was cultured PBMCs, taken from culture after CMV antigen stimulation. The receptors come from a human donor in good health (CMV status not recorded). Some clones in this sample may be carry-over from other donors' samples.

This clonotype came up many times. The J gene is TRBJ2-7, the V gene TRBV7-2; either TRBD1 or TRBD2 may fit D (5 bases each). The CDR3 length is 12 residues. V was cut by 5 bases and J by 6 bases, with 11 bases left in between. The germline V gene has CDR1 SGHTA and CDR2 FQGNSA. CDR3 protein: CASSRYGGEQYF. Written as DNA, the CDR3 is TGTGCCAGCAGCCGATATGGGGGCGAGCAGTACTTC.

Here the CDR3 reads CATRKNRGEQYF. For the CDR3, the DNA is TGTGCCACCAGGAAAAATCGCGGCGAGCAGTACTTC. The chain carries TRBV7-9 and TRBJ2-7; no clear D gene. There are 12 residues in the CDR3. Germline-derived CDR1 and CDR2 are SEHNR and FQNEAQ (reference sequence). The ends were cut back, 10 bases at V and 6 bases at J, with 16 bases in the middle.

The chain combines TRBV11-2 with TRBJ2-2; D remains ambiguous. V lost 4 bases to trimming and J lost 0 bases, with 12 bases between them. Germline loops: CDR1 SGHAT, CDR2 FQNNGV. The CDR3 loop spans 16 amino acids. CDR3 bases: TGTGCCAGCAGCTCGCCCGCCCGGGCGAACACCGGGGAGCTGTTTTTT. Protein sequence: CASSSPARANTGELFF.

The chain carries TRBV7-2 and TRBJ2-5; D unresolved. Germline V CDR1 and CDR2: SGHTA, FQGNSA. This CDR3 region has 13 residues. The ends were cut back, 3 bases at V and 2 bases at J, with 7 bases in the middle. The CDR3 nucleotides are TGTGCCAGCAGCTTTGGCACTCAAGAGACCCAGTACTTC. Encoded protein: CASSFGTQETQYF.

The chain has TRBV7-9 and TRBJ1-2; possible D gene TRBD1, 6 bases. CDR3 length: 15 residues. Trimming shortened V by 1 base and J by 4 bases, and 13 bases separated the two germline ends. Germline V gene lookup returns CDR1 SEHNR and CDR2 FQNEAQ (reference sequence). CDR3 in amino acids: CASSLDVRGSYGYTF. The CDR3 region has the DNA TGTGCCAGCAGCTTAGACGTAAGGGGGAGCTATGGCTACACCTTC. The full variable domain, in which reference TRBV7-9 and TRBJ1-2 provide the parts outside the CDR3, is DTGVSQNPRHKITKRGQNVTFRCDPISEHNRLYWYRQTLGQGPEFLTYFQNEAQLEKSRLLSDRFSAERPKGSFSTLEIQRTEQGDSAMYLCASSLDVRGSYGYTFGSGTRLTVV.

In this sample, this clonotype turned up a few times. The chain links TRBV19 to TRBJ1-5; TRBD1 matches at 9 bases. CDR3 length equals 18 residues. Germline V gene sequence: CDR1 LNHDA, CDR2 SQIVND (reference sequence). The trim removed 1 base at V and 7 bases at J, leaving 14 bases unmatched. This CDR3 is CASSIGRQGGKLGQPQHF. CDR3 nucleotide sequence: TGTGCCAGTAGTATAGGGAGACAGGGGGGCAAATTAGGACAGCCCCAGCATTTT.

The chain combines TRBV7-2 with TRBJ1-2; D not resolved. V lost 3 bases and J 5 bases, leaving 19 bases between the germline ends. CDR3 length: 16 amino acids. Germline CDR1 and CDR2: SGHTA and FQGNSA. The CDR3 DNA follows: TGTGCCAGCAGCTTCCCCGGGTGGACGACGGCATATGGCTACACCTTC. Translating it yields CASSFPGWTTAYGYTF. Supplemented by reference TRBV7-2 and TRBJ1-2, the full variable domain reads GAGVSQSPSNKVTEKGKDVELRCDPISGHTALYWYRQSLGQGLEFLIYFQGNSAPDKSGLPSDRFSAERTGGSVSTLTIQRTQQEDSAVYLCASSFPGWTTAYGYTFGSGTRLTVV.

This chain links TRBV19 with TRBJ2-7; 11 bases line up with TRBD1. Germline-derived CDR1 and CDR2 are LNHDA and SQIVND (reference sequence). CDR3 length: 15 amino acids. The junction had 12 bases not matched to a gene; V was cut back by 10 bases and J by 4 bases. CDR3 sequence (DNA): TGTGCCATCGAGGGCCCGGGACAGGGGGTATACGAGCAGTACTTC. Amino acid sequence: CAIEGPGQGVYEQYF.

This clonotype has only a few counts. The chain is built from TRBV4-3 and TRBJ1-2; 7 bases are a match to TRBD1. The germline gives CDR1 LGHNA, CDR2 YSLEER. The J segment lost 4 bases and the V segment lost 4 bases, leaving 6 bases of the junction unmatched. The CDR3 consists of 14 residues. The CDR3: CASSRSRQGYGYTF. The CDR3 DNA reads TGCGCCAGCAGCCGCTCCAGACAGGGCTATGGCTACACCTTC.

In this sample, this clonotype turned up many times. The chain joins TRBV7-6 to TRBJ2-1; D uncertain. V dropped 4 bases and J dropped 0 bases, with 16 bases sitting between them. The germline gives CDR1 SGHVS, CDR2 FNYEAQ. This CDR3 has 17 residues. CDR3 bases: TGTGCCAGCAGCTACACACCCGAGACGACCTCCTACAATGAGCAGTTCTTC. This translates into CASSYTPETTSYNEQFF.

The chain recombines TRBV5-4 with TRBJ2-3; D gene unclear. This CDR3 is 15 amino acids long. The V gene lost 3 bases and the J gene lost 2 bases, with 13 bases spanning the gap. The germline V gene encodes CDR1 SGHNT and CDR2 YYREEE (reference sequence). The CDR3 nucleotides read TGTGCCAGCAGCTACGATTGGCGGACCACAGATACGCAGTATTTT. It is translated as CASSYDWRTTDTQYF. The entire variable domain, with the rest obtained from reference TRBV5-4 and TRBJ2-3, is as follows: ETGVTQSPTHLIKTRGQQVTLRCSSQSGHNTVSWYQQALGQGPQFIFQYYREEENGRGNFPPRFSGLQFPNYSSELNVNALELDDSALYLCASSYDWRTTDTQYFGPGTRLTVL.

The chain couples TRBV6-1 to TRBJ1-4; D perhaps matches TRBD1 (6 bases). CDR3 size: 15 residues. The germline V gene has CDR1 MNHNS and CDR2 SASEGT. The germline V and J ends were trimmed by 5 bases and 5 bases, with 15 bases remaining between them. The CDR3 here is CASSRGASGNEKLFF. The CDR3 region has the DNA TGTGCCAGCAGTAGGGGGGCCTCCGGGAATGAAAAACTGTTTTTT.

The gene calls are TRBV20-1 and TRBJ2-5; D gene ambiguous. Per the germline V gene, CDR1 is DFQATT and CDR2 is SNEGSKA (reference sequence). The CDR3 sequence is 14 residues long. V was shortened by 3 bases and J by 3 bases, with 14 bases between the two germline ends. CDR3 DNA sequence: TGCAGTGCTAGTGATTGGGCGGTCGAAGAGACCCAGTACTTC. Translated, it gives CSASDWAVEETQYF.

J is TRBJ2-7 and V is TRBV15; TRBD2 is a possible D gene (6 bases). There are 13 residues in the CDR3. Between the trimmed V and J ends, which lost 8 bases and 1 base, there was a span of 12 bases. Germline lookup yields CDR1 LNHNV and CDR2 YYDKDF (reference sequence). The CDR3 nucleotides are TGTGCCACCGGGGACTTACGGTCCTACGAGCAGTACTTC. Translation gives CATGDLRSYEQYF.

The J gene is TRBJ2-7, the V gene TRBV2; the D gene is possibly TRBD1 (6 bases). V shed 1 base and J shed 4 bases, with 11 bases lying between them. This CDR3 has 14 amino acids. Germline CDR1 reads SNHLY; CDR2 reads FYNNEI. CDR3 loop: CASSEGQAVYEQYF. CDR3 nucleotides: TGTGCCAGCAGTGAAGGACAGGCCGTTTACGAGCAGTACTTC. Full variable domain (remainder filled in from reference TRBV2 and TRBJ2-7): EPEVTQTPSHQVTQMGQEVILRCVPISNHLYFYWYRQILGQKVEFLVSFYNNEISEKSEIFDDQFSVERPDGSNFTLKIRSTKLEDSAMYFCASSEGQAVYEQYFGPGTRLTVT.

The chain carries TRBV12-3 or TRBV12-4 and TRBJ2-7; the match to TRBD1 covers 10 bases. The CDR3 length is 15 residues. V was pared by 5 bases and J by 3 bases, with 7 bases of the junction left unmatched. CDR3 in DNA: TGTGCCAGCAGTAGGACAGGGGGTTCGTACTACGAGCAGTACTTC. Translating it yields CASSRTGGSYYEQYF.

The table lists this clonotype with a few counts. The chain has TRBV4-1 and TRBJ2-3, with a tentative D call TRBD2 (6 bases). The V end lost 0 bases, the J end lost 3 bases, and 10 bases lay between the germline ends. The V gene's germline CDR1 is MGHRA and CDR2 YSYEKL. This CDR3 has 15 residues. CDR3 sequence: CASSQDSGRTDTQYF. The CDR3 nucleotides read TGCGCCAGCAGCCAAGATTCGGGGAGGACAGATACGCAGTATTTT.

This clonotype occurred a few times. The chain uses TRBV20-1 and TRBJ1-4; D is uncertain. V lost 6 bases and J lost 1, with 9 bases in between. CDR3 length: 13 amino acids. The germline V gene encodes CDR1 DFQATT and CDR2 SNEGSKA (reference sequence). This CDR3 reads CSALRETNEKLFF. The CDR3, as DNA: TGCAGTGCCTTGAGGGAAACTAATGAAAAACTGTTTTTT.

There are many counts of this clonotype. J is TRBJ2-2 and V is TRBV6-1; D is undetermined. Trimming left V 4 bases short and J 0 bases short, with 6 bases between. Germline CDR1 MNHNS, CDR2 SASEGT. CDR3 size: 14 residues. The CDR3 sequence is CASSVGTNTGELFF. CDR3 coding DNA: TGTGCCAGCAGTGTAGGAACGAACACCGGGGAGCTGTTTTTT.

This clonotype was recorded at least ten times. The chain is built from TRBV7-2 and TRBJ2-7, with D tentatively TRBD1 (6 bases). CDR1 SGHTA and CDR2 FQGNSA come from the germline V gene. The CDR3 sequence is 14 residues long. Between the trimmed V and J ends, which lost 5 bases and 7 bases, there was a span of 18 bases. DNA of the CDR3: TGTGCCAGCAGCGCCGTGGGGGCAGGGAGTGAGCAGTACTTC. This translates into CASSAVGAGSEQYF.

The chain employs TRBV7-9 and TRBJ2-7, with a weak D call TRBD2 (7 bases). V dropped 9 bases and J dropped 4 bases, with 19 bases sitting between them. The CDR3 spans 14 residues. Germline V gene data show CDR1 as SEHNR and CDR2 as FQNEAQ (reference sequence). This CDR3 reads CASSRMGGPYEQYF. Here the CDR3 DNA reads TGTGCCAGTAGCCGGATGGGGGGGCCTTACGAGCAGTACTTC.

This clonotype was observed a handful of times. No conserved phenylalanine or tryptophan ends this CDR3, so it is likely a read error. The DNA is omitted, as the CDR3 cannot be located on it reliably, and the CDR3 follows TCRdb's listing. This chain links TRBV7-2 with TRBJ2-5; TRBD1, as called in the table, went unchecked against the DNA. Inclusive of both ends, the CDR3 amounts to 11 amino acids. Germline CDR1 and CDR2: SGHTA and FQGNSA. Here the CDR3 reads CASSSIPGRMG.

The sample holds a few counts of this clonotype. This rearrangement joins TRBV5-5 to TRBJ2-1; TRBD2 matches 10 bases. The CDR3 spans 14 residues. The germline CDR1 and CDR2 sequences are SGHKS and YYEKEE (reference sequence). J lost 6 bases, V lost 7 bases, and 7 bases had no gene match. The CDR3 DNA reads as TGTGCCAGCGGAACGACTAGCGGGTCCAATGAGCAGTTCTTC. It specifies CASGTTSGSNEQFF.

The chain carries TRBV12-3 or TRBV12-4 and TRBJ2-3, with TRBD2 identical over 12 bases. CDR3 length equals 19 residues. V lost 2 bases and J lost 1; bases outside the gene matches: 10. The CDR3 sequence is CASSLTSGGLGWGTDTQYF. The CDR3 region has the DNA TGTGCCAGCAGTTTAACTAGCGGGGGGCTCGGGTGGGGCACAGATACGCAGTATTTT.

This clonotype was picked up a small number of times. This chain joins TRBV7-2 and TRBJ2-3; D is possibly TRBD1 or TRBD2 (5 bases each). Per the germline V gene, CDR1 is SGHTA and CDR2 is FQGNSA. V gave up 3 bases and J gave up 2 bases, with 15 bases separating them. The CDR3 is 16 residues long. The CDR3 sequence is CASSLQGPRDTDTQYF. In DNA form, the CDR3 reads TGTGCCAGCAGCTTGCAGGGACCTAGGGACACAGATACGCAGTATTTT.

V usage is TRBV12-3 or TRBV12-4 and J usage is TRBJ1-5; possibly TRBD1 for D (5 bases). V was pared by 2 bases and J by 1 base, with 6 bases between. This CDR3 is 14 amino acids long. CDR3 region: CASSLRDSNQPQHF. CDR3 nucleotide sequence: TGTGCCAGCAGTTTAAGGGACAGCAATCAGCCCCAGCATTTT.